This TCR beta chain was found in a study of blood T cell repertoires in COVID-19. On the study more broadly: Researchers got acute and convalescent COVID-19 samples from the United States, Italy and Spain.

Germline assignment: CDR1 LNHDA and CDR2 SQIVND (reference sequence). The CDR3 is 13 residues long. V lost 5 bases, J lost 1 base, and 8 bases lay in between. As processed by the authors: Using reference gene primer amplification, nucleated cell counts were estimated. Here immunoSEQ multiplex PCR was the method, and the copy in TCRdb shows in-frame clones only, minus some. Clonal size and the V and J genes are those of that table, whereas D and trimming came from the DNA. The sample has around 120,000 clones, around 80% seen once; the top ten hold 2% to 3%. V is TRBV19 and J is TRBJ1-1; D gene uncertain. The sample was peripheral blood. This clonotype was sampled from a man aged 50-59 years with acute or convalescent COVID-19. The CDR3 nucleotides read TGTGCCAGTAGTTTTGGCCCGAACACTGAAGCTTTCTTT. The encoded protein is CASSFGPNTEAFF. The full variable domain, in which reference TRBV19 and TRBJ1-1 provide the parts outside the CDR3, is DGGITQSPKYLFRKEGQNVTLSCEQNLNHDAMYWYRQDPGQGLRLIYYSQIVNDFQKGDIAEGYSVSREKKESFPLTVTSAQKNPTAFYLCASSFGPNTEAFFGQGTRLTVV.